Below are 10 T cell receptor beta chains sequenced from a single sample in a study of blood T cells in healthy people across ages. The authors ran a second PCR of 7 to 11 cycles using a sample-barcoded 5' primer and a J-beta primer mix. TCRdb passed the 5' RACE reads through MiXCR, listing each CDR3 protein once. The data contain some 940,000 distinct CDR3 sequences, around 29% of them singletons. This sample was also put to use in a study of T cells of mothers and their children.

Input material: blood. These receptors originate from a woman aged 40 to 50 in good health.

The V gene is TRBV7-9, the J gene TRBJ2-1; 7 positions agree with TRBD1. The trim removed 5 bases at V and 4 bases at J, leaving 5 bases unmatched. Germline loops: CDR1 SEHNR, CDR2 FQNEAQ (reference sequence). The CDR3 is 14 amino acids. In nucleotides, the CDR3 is TGTGCCAGCAGCCATGCAGGGGGTTACAATGAGCAGTTCTTC. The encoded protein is CASSHAGGYNEQFF.

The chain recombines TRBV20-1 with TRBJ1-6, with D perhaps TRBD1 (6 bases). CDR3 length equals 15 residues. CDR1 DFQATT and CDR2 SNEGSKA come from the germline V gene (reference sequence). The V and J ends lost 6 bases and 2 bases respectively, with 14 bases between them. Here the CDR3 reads CSAHPRQAYNSPLHF. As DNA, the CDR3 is TGCAGTGCCCACCCTCGACAGGCCTATAATTCACCCCTCCACTTT.

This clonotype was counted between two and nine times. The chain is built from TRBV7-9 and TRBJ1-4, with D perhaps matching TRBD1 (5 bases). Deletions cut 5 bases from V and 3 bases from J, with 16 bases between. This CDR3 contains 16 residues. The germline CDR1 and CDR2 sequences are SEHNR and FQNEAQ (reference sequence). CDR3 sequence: CASSTTGGDPNEKLFF. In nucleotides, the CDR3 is TGTGCCAGCAGCACCACGGGGGGTGACCCTAATGAAAAACTGTTTTTT.

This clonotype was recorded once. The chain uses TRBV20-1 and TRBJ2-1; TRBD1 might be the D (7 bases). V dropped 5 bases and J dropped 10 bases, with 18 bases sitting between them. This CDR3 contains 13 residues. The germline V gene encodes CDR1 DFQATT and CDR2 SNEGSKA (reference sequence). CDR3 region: CSARETGLDEQFF. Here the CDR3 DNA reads TGCAGTGCTCGGGAGACAGGGTTAGACGAGCAGTTCTTC.

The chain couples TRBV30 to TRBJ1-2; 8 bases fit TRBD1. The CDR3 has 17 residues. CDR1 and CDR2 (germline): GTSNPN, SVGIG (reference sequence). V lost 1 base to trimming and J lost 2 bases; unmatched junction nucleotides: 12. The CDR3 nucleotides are TGTGCCTGGAGTGCCCGGGACAGGCCGGCAACAAACTATGGCTACACCTTC. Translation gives CAWSARDRPATNYGYTF.

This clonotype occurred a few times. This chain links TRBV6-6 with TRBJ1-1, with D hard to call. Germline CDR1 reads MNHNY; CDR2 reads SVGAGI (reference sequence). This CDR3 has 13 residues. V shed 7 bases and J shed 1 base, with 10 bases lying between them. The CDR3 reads CASTQKQNTEAFF. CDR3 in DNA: TGTGCCAGCACCCAAAAACAGAACACTGAAGCTTTCTTT.

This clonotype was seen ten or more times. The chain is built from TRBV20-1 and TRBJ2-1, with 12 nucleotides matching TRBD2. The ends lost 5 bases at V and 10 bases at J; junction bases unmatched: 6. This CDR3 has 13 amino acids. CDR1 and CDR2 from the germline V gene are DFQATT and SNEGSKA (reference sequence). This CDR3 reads CSAPRLAGVEQFF. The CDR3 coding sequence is TGCAGTGCTCCCCGACTAGCGGGGGTCGAGCAGTTCTTC.

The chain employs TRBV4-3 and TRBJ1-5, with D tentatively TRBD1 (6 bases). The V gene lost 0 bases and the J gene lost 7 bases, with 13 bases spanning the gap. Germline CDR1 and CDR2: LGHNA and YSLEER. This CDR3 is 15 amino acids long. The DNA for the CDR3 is TGCGCCAGCAGCCAAGATTCGGGGGGCAGGCAGCCCCAGCATTTT. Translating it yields CASSQDSGGRQPQHF.

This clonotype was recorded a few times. The CDR3 sequence is CASSPPQGRPYEQYF. The CDR3 nucleotides are TGTGCCAGCAGCCCCCCCCAGGGGCGACCCTACGAGCAGTACTTC. This chain links TRBV7-9 with TRBJ2-7, with D tentatively TRBD1 (6 bases). Trimming cost V 5 bases and J 2 bases, with 16 bases left between them. The germline V gene has CDR1 SEHNR and CDR2 FQNEAQ (reference sequence). This CDR3 is built from 15 residues.

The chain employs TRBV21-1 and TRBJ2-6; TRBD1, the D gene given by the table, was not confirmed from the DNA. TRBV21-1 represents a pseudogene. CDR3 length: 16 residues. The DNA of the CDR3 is TGTGCCAGCAGCGGCACCAGGGTGGCCGGGGCCAACGTCCTGACTTTC. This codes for CASSGTRVAGANVLTF.